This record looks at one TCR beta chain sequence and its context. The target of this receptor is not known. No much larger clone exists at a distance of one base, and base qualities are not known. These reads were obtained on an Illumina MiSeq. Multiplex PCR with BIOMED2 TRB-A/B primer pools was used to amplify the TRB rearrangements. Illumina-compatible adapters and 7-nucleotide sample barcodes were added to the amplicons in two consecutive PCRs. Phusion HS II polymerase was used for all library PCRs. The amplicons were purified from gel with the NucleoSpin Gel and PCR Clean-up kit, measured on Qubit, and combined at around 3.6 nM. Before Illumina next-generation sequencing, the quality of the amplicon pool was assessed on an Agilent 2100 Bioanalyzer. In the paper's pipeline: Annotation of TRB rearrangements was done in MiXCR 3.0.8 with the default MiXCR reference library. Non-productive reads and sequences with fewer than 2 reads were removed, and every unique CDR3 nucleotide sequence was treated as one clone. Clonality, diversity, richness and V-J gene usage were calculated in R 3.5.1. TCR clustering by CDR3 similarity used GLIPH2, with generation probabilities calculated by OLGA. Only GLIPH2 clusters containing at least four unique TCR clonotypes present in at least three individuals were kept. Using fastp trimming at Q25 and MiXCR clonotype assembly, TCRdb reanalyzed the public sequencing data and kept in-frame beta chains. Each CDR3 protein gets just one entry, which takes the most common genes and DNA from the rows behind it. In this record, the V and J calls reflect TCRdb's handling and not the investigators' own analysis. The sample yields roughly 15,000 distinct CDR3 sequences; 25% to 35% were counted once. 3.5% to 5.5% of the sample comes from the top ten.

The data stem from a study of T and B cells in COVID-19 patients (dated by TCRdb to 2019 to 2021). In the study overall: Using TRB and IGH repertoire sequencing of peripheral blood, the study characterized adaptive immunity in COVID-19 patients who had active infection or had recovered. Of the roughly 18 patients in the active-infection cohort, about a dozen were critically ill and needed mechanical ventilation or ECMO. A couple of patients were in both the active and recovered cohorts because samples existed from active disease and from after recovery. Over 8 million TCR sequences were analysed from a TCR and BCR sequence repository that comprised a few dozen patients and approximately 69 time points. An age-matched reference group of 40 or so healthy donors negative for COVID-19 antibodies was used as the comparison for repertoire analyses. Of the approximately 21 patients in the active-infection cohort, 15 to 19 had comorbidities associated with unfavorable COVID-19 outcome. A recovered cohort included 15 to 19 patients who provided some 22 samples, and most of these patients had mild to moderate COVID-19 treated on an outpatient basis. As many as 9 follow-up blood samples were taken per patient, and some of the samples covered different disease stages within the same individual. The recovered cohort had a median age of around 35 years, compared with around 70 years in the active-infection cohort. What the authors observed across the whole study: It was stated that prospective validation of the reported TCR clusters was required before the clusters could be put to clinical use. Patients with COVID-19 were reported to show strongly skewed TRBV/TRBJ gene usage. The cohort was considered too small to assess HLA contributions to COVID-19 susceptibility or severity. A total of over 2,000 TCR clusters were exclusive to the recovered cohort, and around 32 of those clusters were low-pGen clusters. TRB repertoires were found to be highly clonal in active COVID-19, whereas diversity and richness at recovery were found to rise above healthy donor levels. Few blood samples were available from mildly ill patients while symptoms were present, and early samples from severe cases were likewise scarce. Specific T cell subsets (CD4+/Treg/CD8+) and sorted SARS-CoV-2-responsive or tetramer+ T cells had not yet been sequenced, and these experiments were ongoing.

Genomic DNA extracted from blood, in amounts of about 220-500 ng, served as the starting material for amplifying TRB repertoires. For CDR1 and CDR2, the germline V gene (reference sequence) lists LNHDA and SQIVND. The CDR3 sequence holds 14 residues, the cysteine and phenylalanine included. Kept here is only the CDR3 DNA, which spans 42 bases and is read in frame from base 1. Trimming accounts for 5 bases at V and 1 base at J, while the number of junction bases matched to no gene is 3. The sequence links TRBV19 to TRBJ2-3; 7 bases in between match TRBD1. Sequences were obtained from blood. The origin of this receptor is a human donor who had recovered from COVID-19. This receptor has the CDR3 CASSEQGGTDTQYF. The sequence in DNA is TGTGCCAGTAGTGAGCAGGGGGGCACAGATACGCAGTATTTT.